This TCR beta chain was identified during a study of Ad26.COV2.S vaccination and SARS-CoV-2 variants. Points from the study as a whole: Among vaccine recipients, spike-specific TCR breadth exceeded that of placebo recipients.

Here immunoSEQ multiplex PCR was the method, and the copy in TCRdb shows in-frame clones only, minus some. In the table there are about 350,000 clones, 70% to 90% of which are singletons. Note on this clone: The antigen is not known.

The CDR3 runs 16 residues. Treatment indicated: 15 to 20 received Ad26.COV2.S at low or high dose, single or two shots; 5 received placebo; per-sample allocation not given. All samples were drawn on day 63, counting from the first vaccine or placebo injection. The source of this sequence is a person between 18 and 65 years old who received the Ad26.COV2.S COVID-19 vaccine or a placebo. This rearrangement joins TRBV21-1 to TRBJ2-1; TRBD2, the D gene given by the table, was not confirmed from the DNA. TRBV21-1 is shown as a pseudogene. The input for sequencing was peripheral blood, taken in a trial of Ad26.COV2.S vaccine versus placebo. CDR3 bases: TGTGCCAGCAGCAAAGGGGAAAGGGAGCCTTACAATGAGCAGTTCTTC. Amino acid sequence: CASSKGEREPYNEQFF.